Presented here are 5 T cell receptor beta chains from one specimen sequenced in a study of neoadjuvant anti-PD-1 for oral cavity cancer (dated by TCRdb to about 2021). Library preparation was by the immunoSEQ multiplex PCR assay. What TCRdb holds here is the immuneACCESS table cut down to in-frame rearrangements. Part of the clones is not present; checked against another copy, under half of the missing clones reflect an unresolved V gene, and the others are unexplained. Across this sample there are about 13,000 clones, with around 66% seen only once. Of the sample, approximately 3% is held by the ten largest clones. The sample's time point label is to be understood as: after neoadjuvant nivolumab, at surgical resection. The sequences come from PBMCs, collected after nivolumab (anti-PD-1) treatment. The receptors here all came from a person aged 35 to 85 with oral cavity squamous cell carcinoma.

The CDR3 DNA is TGTGCCAGTAGCCCCGGGACAGAATTGAACACTGAAGCTTTCTTT. It is translated as CASSPGTELNTEAFF. The chain employs TRBV19 and TRBJ1-1; the match to TRBD1 covers 7 bases. This CDR3 spans 15 amino acids. The ends lost 6 bases at V and 0 bases at J; junction bases unmatched: 7. Germline CDR1 LNHDA, CDR2 SQIVND (reference sequence).

J is TRBJ1-4 and V is TRBV7-2, with 7 bases that match TRBD1. V was pared by 5 bases and J by 5 bases, with 2 bases of the junction left unmatched. Germline values: CDR1 SGHTA, CDR2 FQGNSA. There are 13 residues in the CDR3. Here the CDR3 reads CASSRQGNEKLFF. In DNA form, the CDR3 reads TGTGCCAGCAGCCGACAGGGAAATGAAAAACTGTTTTTT.

J is TRBJ1-1 and V is TRBV6-6, with 9 bases that match TRBD1. The CDR3 has 12 residues. Per germline, CDR1 MNHNY and CDR2 SVGAGI (reference sequence). The trim removed 2 bases at V and 8 bases at J, leaving 0 bases unmatched. The CDR3 reads CASSYGTGEAFF. For the CDR3, the DNA is TGTGCCAGCAGTTACGGGACAGGGGAAGCTTTCTTT.

The chain joins TRBV7-2 to TRBJ2-1; 7 positions match TRBD1. In germline, CDR1 is SGHTA, CDR2 FQGNSA. V was clipped by 1 base and J by 1 base; unmatched bases: 10. The CDR3 sequence is 18 residues long. CDR3 region: CASSLDPPTGLSYNEQFF. The CDR3 DNA reads as TGTGCCAGCAGCTTAGACCCTCCGACAGGGCTGTCCTACAATGAGCAGTTCTTC.

This chain links TRBV6-1 with TRBJ2-7; 8 bases are shared with TRBD2. CDR3 size: 15 residues. V was pared by 1 base and J by 8 bases, with 10 bases of the junction left unmatched. The germline V gene encodes CDR1 MNHNS and CDR2 SASEGT. CDR3 residues: CASSEGGSGTLQQYF. The CDR3 region has the DNA TGTGCCAGCAGTGAAGGGGGTAGCGGGACCTTACAGCAGTACTTC.